This T cell receptor beta chain was captured in a study of metastatic and nonmetastatic thyroid tumors. Study-level background: Comparative analysis of repertoires was undertaken across blood and tumor or nodule tissue obtained from malignant and benign thyroid patients.

TCRdb reassembled clones from the PCR reads with MiXCR. The sample includes under 20,000 clones, about 33% of them seen just once. Every patient underwent thyroid surgery untreated. Unmatched junction bases numbered 3, after V lost 0 bases and J lost 7 bases. The CDR3 is 15 residues long. Germline V gene lookup returns CDR1 SGHRS and CDR2 YFSETQ. Sequenced input: tumor tissue. This chain connects TRBV5-1 to TRBJ2-2, with 10 bases fitting TRBD2. The source of this sequence is a male donor with papillary thyroid cancer or a benign thyroid nodule (not recorded which). Some clones in this sample may be carry-over from other donors' samples. The CDR3 nucleotides read TGCGCCAGCAGCTTGGAGGGACTAGCGAACGGGGAGCTGTTTTTT. Translation: CASSLEGLANGELFF.